Listed below are T cell receptor beta chains from one sample, sequenced in a study of tumor-infiltrating lymphocytes in primary liver carcinoma. TCRdb redid the calling of the multiplex PCR reads with MiXCR, one entry per CDR3 protein. This table holds a few hundred thousand distinct CDR3 sequences, roughly three fifths found once. Sequencing used peripheral blood. The receptors were sampled from a woman in her 30s with primary liver carcinoma and hepatitis B virus infection. Each CDR3 is given with its conserved first and last residue. A D gene is named only where the DNA matches it firmly. Clone size is shown for a subset of rows, as once, few, many or a class of expanded clone.

v_gene: TRBV4-1; j_gene: TRBJ2-7; d_gene: -; abundance: -; CDR3nt: TGCGCCAGCAGCCAGTTAGATTCCGGGACTGTCTACGAGCAGTACTTC; CDR3aa: CASSQLDSGTVYEQYF
v_gene: TRBV6-1; j_gene: TRBJ2-1; d_gene: -; abundance: -; CDR3nt: TGTGCCAGCAATGAAAGGGCGAATGAGCAGCTCTTC; CDR3aa: CASNERANEQLF
v_gene: TRBV20-1; j_gene: TRBJ2-7; d_gene: TRBD1; abundance: -; CDR3nt: TGCAGTGCCCTATTCCGGGACAGGGGATACGATCAGTACTTC; CDR3aa: CSALFRDRGYDQYF
v_gene: TRBV6-1; j_gene: TRBJ2-7; d_gene: TRBD1; abundance: -; CDR3nt: TGTGCCAGCAGTGAAGCTGCTCCGGGACAGGAGTGGTACGAGCAGTACTTC; CDR3aa: CASSEAAPGQEWYEQYF
v_gene: TRBV10-3; j_gene: TRBJ2-2; d_gene: TRBD2; abundance: -; CDR3nt: TGTGCCTCATCCCGGGCAAGCGGGAGAGGGACCGGGGAGCTGTTTTTT; CDR3aa: CASSRASGRGTGELFF
v_gene: TRBV6-5; j_gene: TRBJ2-2; d_gene: TRBD1; abundance: -; CDR3nt: TGTGCCAGCAGTTCCGGGACAGGGAGAACCGGGGAGCTGTTTTTT; CDR3aa: CASSSGTGRTGELFF
v_gene: TRBV6-1; j_gene: TRBJ2-5; d_gene: -; abundance: few; CDR3nt: TGTGCCAGCAGGGATCAAAAAGGACTATCGGAGACCCAGTACTTC; CDR3aa: CASRDQKGLSETQYF
v_gene: TRBV6-2/TRBV6-3; j_gene: TRBJ2-3; d_gene: TRBD2; abundance: few; CDR3nt: TGTGCCAGCAGTTCCCCTCTAGCGGGAGACACAGATACGCAGTATTTT; CDR3aa: CASSSPLAGDTDTQYF
v_gene: TRBV28; j_gene: TRBJ2-3; d_gene: -; abundance: few; CDR3nt: TGTGCCAGCAGTTTCTGGGGGGGCGGCACAGATACGCAGTATTTT; CDR3aa: CASSFWGGGTDTQYF
v_gene: TRBV29-1; j_gene: TRBJ2-1; d_gene: TRBD2; abundance: -; CDR3nt: TGCAGCGGAGGGAGGGCGCCCTATAATGAGCAGTTCTTC; CDR3aa: CSGGRAPYNEQFF
v_gene: TRBV29-1; j_gene: TRBJ2-3; d_gene: TRBD2; abundance: -; CDR3nt: TGCAGCGTTGAGCGATGGGGGGCTAGCGGGAGAATAGGTACGCAGTATTTT; CDR3aa: CSVERWGASGRIGTQYF
v_gene: TRBV29-1; j_gene: TRBJ2-7; d_gene: TRBD1; abundance: -; CDR3nt: TGCAGCGTTGGTGCAGGGGGCACCTACAAGCAGTACTTC; CDR3aa: CSVGAGGTYKQYF
v_gene: TRBV7-3; j_gene: TRBJ2-5; d_gene: -; abundance: -; CDR3nt: TGTGCCAGCAGCTTAGGTAGCGGACTCCAAGAGACCCAGTACTTC; CDR3aa: CASSLGSGLQETQYF
v_gene: TRBV5-5; j_gene: TRBJ2-2; d_gene: -; abundance: -; CDR3nt: TGTGTCAGCAGTAGGACCTGGGTGTCTCCGAACACCGGGGAGCTGTTTTTT; CDR3aa: CVSSRTWVSPNTGELFF
v_gene: TRBV2; j_gene: TRBJ2-5; d_gene: -; abundance: few; CDR3nt: TGTGCCAGCAGTGAAGCTAGGGGCAGCCAAGAGACCCAGTACTTC; CDR3aa: CASSEARGSQETQYF
v_gene: TRBV11-2; j_gene: TRBJ2-1; d_gene: -; abundance: many; CDR3nt: TGTGCCAGCAGCTTAGCTACGAGGGTAGGGTACAATGAGCAGTTCTTC; CDR3aa: CASSLATRVGYNEQFF
v_gene: TRBV4-1; j_gene: TRBJ2-7; d_gene: TRBD2; abundance: once; CDR3nt: TGCGCCAGCAGCCAAGACGGAGCGGGGCGTGTCGGCGAGCGGTACTTC; CDR3aa: CASSQDGAGRVGERYF
v_gene: TRBV11-2; j_gene: TRBJ2-3; d_gene: -; abundance: -; CDR3nt: TGTGTCAGCAGCTTGGTAGCGAGAAGCACAGATACGCAGTATTTT; CDR3aa: CVSSLVARSTDTQYF
v_gene: TRBV6-6; j_gene: TRBJ1-1; d_gene: -; abundance: once; CDR3nt: TGTGCCAGCAGTTACAAGGACGGAATTGAAGCTTTCTTT; CDR3aa: CASSYKDGIEAFF
v_gene: TRBV11-3; j_gene: TRBJ1-1; d_gene: -; abundance: -; CDR3nt: TGCGCCAGCAGCCTCGGGGGCCCCACTGGAGCTTTCTTT; CDR3aa: CASSLGGPTGAFF
v_gene: TRBV5-4; j_gene: TRBJ2-3; d_gene: TRBD2; abundance: -; CDR3nt: TGTGCCAACAGGGCGGGAGGGGCAGATACGCAGTATTTT; CDR3aa: CANRAGGADTQYF
v_gene: TRBV28; j_gene: TRBJ2-5; d_gene: -; abundance: -; CDR3nt: TGTGCCAGCAGCCCCTTGAGACTCGAGGGGGAGACCCAGTACTTC; CDR3aa: CASSPLRLEGETQYF
v_gene: TRBV6-2/TRBV6-3; j_gene: TRBJ2-1; d_gene: TRBD2; abundance: -; CDR3nt: TGTGCCAGCAGTGTGGAAGCGGGACGCTCCTACAATGAGCAGTTCTTC; CDR3aa: CASSVEAGRSYNEQFF
v_gene: TRBV5-5; j_gene: TRBJ1-1; d_gene: -; abundance: -; CDR3nt: TGTGCCAGCAGCTTCGGGGGGGGCAGGACTGAAGCGTTCTTT; CDR3aa: CASSFGGGRTEAFF
v_gene: TRBV5-1; j_gene: TRBJ2-1; d_gene: -; abundance: few; CDR3nt: TGCGCCAGCAGCTTGGGCTTCCTCTCCTACAATGAGCAGTTCTTC; CDR3aa: CASSLGFLSYNEQFF
v_gene: TRBV5-5; j_gene: TRBJ2-3; d_gene: -; abundance: -; CDR3nt: TGTGCCAGCAACTTGGGGCACAGATCCCCAGATACGCTGTATTTT; CDR3aa: CASNLGHRSPDTLYF
v_gene: TRBV29-1; j_gene: TRBJ2-5; d_gene: -; abundance: many; CDR3nt: TGCAGCGTCCAGACCAGGGAGGCCCAAGAGACCCAGTACTTC; CDR3aa: CSVQTREAQETQYF
v_gene: TRBV14; j_gene: TRBJ2-1; d_gene: TRBD2; abundance: -; CDR3nt: TGTGCCAGCAGCCAAGGTAACGGGAGGGCGCGTGAGCAGTTCTTC; CDR3aa: CASSQGNGRAREQFF
v_gene: TRBV6-1; j_gene: TRBJ1-1; d_gene: -; abundance: -; CDR3nt: TGTGCCAGCAGTTTGGAGCGGGCCACTGAAGCTTTCTTT; CDR3aa: CASSLERATEAFF
v_gene: TRBV7-9; j_gene: TRBJ2-1; d_gene: -; abundance: -; CDR3nt: TGTGCCAGCAGCTACCCTACTGACTACAATGAGCAGTTCTTC; CDR3aa: CASSYPTDYNEQFF